This T cell receptor (beta chain) was obtained from a study of T cells after yellow fever vaccination (dated by TCRdb to about 2019). For the study in its entirety: The SMART-Seq v4 Ultra Low Input RNA kit was used to prepare libraries from fractions with low cell numbers. Blood was drawn at multiple timepoints before and after primary and secondary immunization, with bulk PBMC replicates and cell subsets isolated. Bulk TCR alpha and beta repertoires were sequenced longitudinally to track T-cell clones before and after primary and booster YFV17D yellow fever vaccination. Two healthy male donors, one aged 18 to 30 and one aged 30 to 40 years, were included in the cohort. Points the paper makes about the study in general: Computational filtering was needed because FACS-sorted repertoires could contain abundant contaminating clonotypes from the bulk population. A small fraction of clonotypes appeared in both the CD4 and CD8 compartments, likely as a result of convergent recombination. Compared with the primary T-cell response, the secondary T-cell response was weaker but faster, peaking on day 5 rather than day 15. Because only a couple of donors were included in the study, the extent to which the findings can be generalized is limited. Most clones expanded after primary vaccination were re-detected after the booster (96% of CD4 and about nine tenths of CD8), suggesting broad memory maintenance.

This clonotype was seen repeatedly, ten times or more. The antigen it binds to is not known. The input lacks base qualities; no much larger clone sits a single base away. The sample's treatment or condition label, in plain terms: live attenuated yellow fever vaccine strain. PBMCs were isolated from peripheral blood using a standard Ficoll-Paque protocol. Dynabeads CD4 and CD8 positive selection kits were used to isolate CD4 and CD8 T-cell fractions. TriZol was used to extract RNA from bulk PBMCs, from CD4 and CD8 fractions, and from dextramer-positive and dextramer-negative fractions. TCR cDNA was synthesized by 5'RACE template switching, which introduced a universal primer site and unique molecular identifiers. Priming for cDNA synthesis came from both the TCR alpha and TCR beta constant segments. Libraries were amplified in two PCR steps, with sample barcodes and sequencing adapters added in the second step. Sequencing of libraries was done on Illumina HiSeq 2500 (2x100 bp) or NovaSeq (2x150 bp). The study's processing was this. MIGEC handled demultiplexing of reads and collapsing into UMI consensus sequences, while MiXCR performed V(D)J alignment. Vaccine-responding clonotypes were identified with edgeR using replicate PBMC samples, with FDR below 0.01 and a log2 fold change above 5 up to day 15 being required. CD4 or CD8 identity was assigned to each bulk clonotype according to whether the clonotype was present at higher abundance in the sequenced CD4 repertoire or the sequenced CD8 repertoire. TCRdb trimmed the raw reads at Q25, called clones with MiXCR and kept productive beta chains. Rows merge per CDR3 protein into single entries with the most common DNA and genes. V and J calls and clone size were set by TCRdb, not the authors. The sample table holds roughly 250,000 distinct CDR3 sequences, of which 13% were seen once. The top ten hold 0.4% to 0.65% of the sample.

Specimen: CD4+ T cells sorted from PBMCs, collected 45 days after the yellow fever booster vaccination. The sequence came from a young man who received the YFV17D yellow fever vaccine.

The DNA is as follows: TGCAGCGTTAGTCAAGAGACCCAGTACTTC. It translates as CSVSQETQYF. The rearrangement joined TRBV29-1 to TRBJ2-5; the D gene is unclear. V is shortened by 5 bases, J by 2 bases, and the region joining them spans 3 bases. As encoded in the germline V gene, CDR1 is SQVTM while CDR2 is ANQGSEA. From the cysteine up to the phenylalanine, the CDR3 has a length of 10 residues. Only the CDR3 DNA is retained, 30 bases long and in frame from the first base.